One sample yielded the 4 T cell receptor beta chains listed below, sequenced in a study of blood T cell repertoires in COVID-19. Using immunoSEQ multiplex PCR, the repertoire was profiled, and TCRdb retains in-frame clones only, with some absent. This table has 300,000 to 400,000 clones, around 84% appearing once. The sequencing input was peripheral blood. Every receptor here comes from a human donor in a cohort sampled during active COVID-19.

This clone occurred a few times. V usage is TRBV19 and J usage is TRBJ2-2, with 8 bases matching TRBD1. The ends lost 6 bases at V and 6 bases at J; junction bases unmatched: 9. The V gene's germline CDR1 is LNHDA and CDR2 SQIVND (reference sequence). The CDR3 consists of 15 residues. As DNA, the CDR3 is TGTGCCAGTAGCGTGGACAGGGCTTTTTCCGGGGAGCTGTTTTTT. Amino acid sequence: CASSVDRAFSGELFF.

This sequence joins TRBV4-1 and TRBJ2-1; weak D call: TRBD2 (5 bases). V was pared by 1 base and J by 0 bases, with 7 bases between. CDR1 MGHRA and CDR2 YSYEKL come from the germline V gene. The CDR3 is 15 amino acids. Here the CDR3 reads CASSQGGFSYNEQFF. As DNA, the CDR3 is TGCGCCAGCAGCCAAGGCGGGTTCTCCTACAATGAGCAGTTCTTC.

The rearrangement joins TRBV2 to TRBJ2-1; 8 bases fit TRBD2. The CDR3 runs 14 residues. CDR1 is SNHLY, CDR2 FYNNEI, per germline. The trim removed 5 bases at V and 8 bases at J, leaving 8 bases unmatched. The CDR3 nucleotides are TGTGCCAGCAGTATTCATCCAGCGGGAGATGAGCAGTTCTTC. It yields the protein CASSIHPAGDEQFF.

A single count supports this clone. The chain employs TRBV6-2 or TRBV6-3 and TRBJ2-3, with 7 bases matching TRBD1. This CDR3 has 14 residues. Germline trimming cut 6 bases from V and 0 bases from J; bases unmatched to any gene: 3. CDR1 MNHEY and CDR2 SVGEGT come from the germline V gene. The CDR3 loop reads CASSGQESTDTQYF. CDR3 DNA: TGTGCCAGCAGCGGACAGGAAAGCACAGATACGCAGTATTTT.